This T cell receptor (beta chain) comes out of a study of neurological immune-mediated disorders (dated by TCRdb to about 2019). A note on the overall study: Peripheral blood TCR-beta repertoires from patients with HTLV-I-associated myelopathy (HAM/TSP), patients with multiple sclerosis, and healthy controls were compared in the study using UMI-based sequencing. The approximately 110 TCR-beta libraries covered PBMC samples along with longitudinal samples, technical triplicates, and paired sorted CD4+ and CD8+ T-cell subsets. Technical triplicate libraries were sequenced so that the variability in frequency of each individual clone could be precisely calculated. Of the approximately 68 subjects in the cohort, about 14 were HAM/TSP patients, roughly 34 were multiple sclerosis patients, and some 20 were healthy controls.

The germline ends are 16 bases apart after V is trimmed by 2 bases and J by 3 bases. CDR1 and CDR2 are read off the germline V gene (reference sequence) as DFQATT and SNEGSKA. The CDR3 goes from the cysteine to the phenylalanine over 16 residues. Only the CDR3 portion is preserved as DNA: 48 bases, with reading frame beginning at the first base. What the authors observed across the whole study: No identical CDR3 amino acid sequences were shared among expanded clones across subjects, suggesting private TCR-beta repertoires in all groups. The highest TCR clonal expansion was observed in HAM/TSP patients, whereas the lowest was observed in MS patients, even when compared with healthy controls.

To synthesize cDNA, template-switch 5'RACE was performed with a primer carrying a 10-nucleotide random unique molecular identifier so that each TCR transcript was tagged. Over 190 million TCR-beta sequences, covering 15-18 subjects, were produced in each sequencing run. The RNeasy kit was used to extract total RNA. The KAPA Real-time Library Amplification kit was used to amplify TCR-beta VDJ regions with primers for the TCR constant region and the 5'RACE anchor. A first PCR added sample indexes and Illumina adaptors, and a second PCR then raised library yield. After Ampure bead purification, the roughly 650 bp TCR product was size-selected on a 2% E-gel SizeSelection system. Before pooling, library quality was checked on a Bioanalyzer, concentration was measured with Qubit, and libraries were quantified with the Kapa Library Quantification kit. An Illumina HiSeq 2500 was used to sequence the libraries paired-end at 2 x 150 bp. To increase sequence diversity, about 23-32% phiX was spiked into each library pool. On the authors' methods: The UMI-based MiGEC pipeline processed quality-filtered reads and removed over 85% of raw TCR sequences during error correction. VDJ genes were aligned to IMGT germline references, and each clonotype was defined by a unique CDR3 amino acid sequence together with V-J genes. Clonal expansion, Shannon diversity and CDR3 relatedness (CalcPairwiseDistances, ClusterSamples) were evaluated with VDJtools, and phylogenetic trees were built with CLCbio workbench. A clone was classed as expanded if it had 8 or more unique UMIs, a cutoff based on coefficient-of-variation modelling across technical triplicates. In TCRdb, the public reads were trimmed at Q25 with fastp and aligned with MiXCR, with productive beta chains retained. All rows with the same CDR3 protein become a single entry with the most common DNA and genes. The V and J calls reflect TCRdb's pipeline rather than the authors' work. In all, the sample holds some 48,000 distinct CDR3 sequences, and 20% to 25% of those were seen once. Roughly 4% of the sample lies in the top ten.

This clonotype appeared many times. There is no known antigen for this receptor. Base qualities are not provided; no much larger clone lies one nucleotide away. The time point label of this sample denotes: technical triplicate 3. For the unsorted PBMC libraries, 2 million PBMCs were stored in RNAlater at -80 degrees C until RNA extraction and were used to generate the libraries. Peripheral blood underwent Ficoll-Hypaque density gradient centrifugation to isolate PBMCs, which were then cryopreserved in liquid nitrogen. The sample comprised PBMCs. The sequence came from a man in his sixties with HTLV-1-associated myelopathy (HAM/TSP). The rearrangement combines TRBV20-1 with TRBJ1-4; TRBD1 is possibly the D segment (6 matching bases). This receptor has the CDR3 CSARKTGYGANEKLFF. The DNA is TGCAGTGCTAGAAAAACAGGGTATGGAGCTAATGAAAAACTGTTTTTT.